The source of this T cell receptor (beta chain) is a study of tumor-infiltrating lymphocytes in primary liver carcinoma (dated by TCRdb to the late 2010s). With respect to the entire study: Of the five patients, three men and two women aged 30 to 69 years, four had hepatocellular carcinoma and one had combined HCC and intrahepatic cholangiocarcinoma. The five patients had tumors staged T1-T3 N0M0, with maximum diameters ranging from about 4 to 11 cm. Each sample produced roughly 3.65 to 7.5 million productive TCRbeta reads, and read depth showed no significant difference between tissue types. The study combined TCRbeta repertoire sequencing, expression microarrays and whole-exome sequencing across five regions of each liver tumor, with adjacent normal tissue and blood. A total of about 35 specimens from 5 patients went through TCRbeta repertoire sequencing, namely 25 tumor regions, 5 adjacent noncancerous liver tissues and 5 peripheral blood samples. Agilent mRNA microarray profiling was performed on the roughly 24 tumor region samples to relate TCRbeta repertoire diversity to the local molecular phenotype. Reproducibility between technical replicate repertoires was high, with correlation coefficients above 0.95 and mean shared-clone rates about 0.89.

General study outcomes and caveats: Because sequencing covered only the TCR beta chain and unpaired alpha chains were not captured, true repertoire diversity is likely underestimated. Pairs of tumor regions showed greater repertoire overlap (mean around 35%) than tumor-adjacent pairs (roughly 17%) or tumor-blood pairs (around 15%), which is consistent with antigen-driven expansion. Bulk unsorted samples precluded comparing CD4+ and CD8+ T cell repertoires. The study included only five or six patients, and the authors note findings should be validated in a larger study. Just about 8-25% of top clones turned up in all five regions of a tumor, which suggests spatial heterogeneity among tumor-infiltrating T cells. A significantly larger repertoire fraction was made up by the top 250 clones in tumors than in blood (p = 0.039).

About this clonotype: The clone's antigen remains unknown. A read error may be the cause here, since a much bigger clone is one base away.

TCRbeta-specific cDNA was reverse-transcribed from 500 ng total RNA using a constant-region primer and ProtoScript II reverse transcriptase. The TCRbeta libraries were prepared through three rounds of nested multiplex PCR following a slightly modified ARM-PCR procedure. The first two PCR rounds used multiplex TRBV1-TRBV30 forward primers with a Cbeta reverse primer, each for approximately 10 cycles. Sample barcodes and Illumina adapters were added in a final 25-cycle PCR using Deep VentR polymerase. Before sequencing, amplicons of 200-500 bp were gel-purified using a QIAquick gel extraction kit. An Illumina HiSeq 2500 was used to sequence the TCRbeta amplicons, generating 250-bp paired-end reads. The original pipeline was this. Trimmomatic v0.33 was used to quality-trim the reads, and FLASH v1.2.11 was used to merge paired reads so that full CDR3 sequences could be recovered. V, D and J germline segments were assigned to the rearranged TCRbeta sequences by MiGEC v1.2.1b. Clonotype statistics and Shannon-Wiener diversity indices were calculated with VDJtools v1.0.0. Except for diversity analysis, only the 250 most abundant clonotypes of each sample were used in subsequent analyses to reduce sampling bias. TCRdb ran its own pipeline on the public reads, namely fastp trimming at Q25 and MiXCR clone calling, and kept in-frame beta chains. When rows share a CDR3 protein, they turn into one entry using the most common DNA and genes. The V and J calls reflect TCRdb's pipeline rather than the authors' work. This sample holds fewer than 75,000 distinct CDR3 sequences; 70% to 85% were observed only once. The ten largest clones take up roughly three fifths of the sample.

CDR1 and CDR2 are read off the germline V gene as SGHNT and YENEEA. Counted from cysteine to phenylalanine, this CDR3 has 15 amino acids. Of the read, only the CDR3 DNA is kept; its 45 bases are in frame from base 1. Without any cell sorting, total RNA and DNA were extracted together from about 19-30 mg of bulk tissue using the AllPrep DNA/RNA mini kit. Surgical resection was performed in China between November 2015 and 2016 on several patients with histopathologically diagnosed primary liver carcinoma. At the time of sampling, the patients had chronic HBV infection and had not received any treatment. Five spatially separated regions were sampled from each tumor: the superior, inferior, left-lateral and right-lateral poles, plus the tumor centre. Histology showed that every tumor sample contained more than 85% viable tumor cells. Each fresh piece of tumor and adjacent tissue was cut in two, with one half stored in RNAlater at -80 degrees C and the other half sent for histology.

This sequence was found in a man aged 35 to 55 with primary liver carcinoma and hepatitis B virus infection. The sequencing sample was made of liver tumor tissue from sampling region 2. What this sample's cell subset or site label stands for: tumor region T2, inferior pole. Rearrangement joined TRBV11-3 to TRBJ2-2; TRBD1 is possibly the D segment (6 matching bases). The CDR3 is CARSLSPRGDAELFF. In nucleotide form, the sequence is TGTGCCAGGAGCTTGTCCCCCAGGGGCGATGCGGAGCTGTTTTTT.